The sequence of this T cell receptor beta chain was determined in a study of blood T cell repertoires in COVID-19. This clone was found a few times. Generated by immunoSEQ multiplex PCR, the TCRdb table keeps only in-frame clones and is missing some. In the table there are roughly 100,000 clones, about 72% of which are singletons. The CDR3 loop spans 12 amino acids. The sequence was obtained from a man in his 60s with active or convalescent COVID-19. This chain joins TRBV21-1 and TRBJ2-2; no check of the table's D call, TRBD1, against the DNA was made. TRBV21-1 is termed a pseudogene. Sample: peripheral blood. The CDR3 reads CAIHRGYGELFF. As DNA, the CDR3 is TGTGCCATCCACAGGGGCTACGGGGAGCTGTTTTTT.